These 21 T cell receptor beta chains originate from one sample sequenced in a study of T-cell memory formation after mild COVID-19. TCRdb fed the 5' RACE reads into MiXCR, producing one record per CDR3 protein. The table records 200,000 to 300,000 distinct CDR3 sequences, approximately 15% of them present only once. Material: PBMCs or a T cell subset sorted from them (not recorded which). The receptors here all came from a man in his late teens or twenties who had mild COVID-19 (a few samples of this study predate the infection). Cell type and time point are not known.

The chain couples TRBV20-1 to TRBJ1-2, with D maybe TRBD1 (6 bases). V lost 6 bases to trimming and J lost 5 bases, with 10 bases between them. CDR1 is DFQATT, CDR2 SNEGSKA, per germline (reference sequence). The CDR3 totals 11 residues. The CDR3 sequence: CSAPGEYGYTF. As DNA, the CDR3 is TGCAGTGCCCCAGGGGAATATGGCTACACCTTC.

The chain carries TRBV10-3 and TRBJ1-1; perhaps TRBD1 as D (5 bases). The germline V gene has CDR1 ENHRY and CDR2 SYGVKD. The CDR3 extends over 14 amino acids. Trimming took off 1 base at V and 4 bases at J, with 10 bases between the two ends. The CDR3 DNA is TGTGCCATCAGTGAGTATGAGGGGATCACTGAAGCTTTCTTT. It yields the protein CAISEYEGITEAFF.

The V and J genes are TRBV24-1 and TRBJ2-7; 7 bases align to TRBD1. V gave up 3 bases and J gave up 2 bases; unmatched junction bases: 6. CDR1 is KGHDR and CDR2 is SFDVKD in the germline V gene. The CDR3 has 15 amino acids. The CDR3, as DNA: TGTGCCACCAGTGATCCCGGACAGGACCCCTACGAGCAGTACTTC. Its translation: CATSDPGQDPYEQYF.

The rearrangement links TRBV7-2 to TRBJ1-5; the D gene is possibly TRBD1 (5 bases). The CDR3 spans 13 residues. The germline gives CDR1 SGHTA, CDR2 FQGNSA. V lost 5 bases and J lost 7, with 12 bases in between. CDR3 DNA sequence: TGTGCCAGCAGCCCGGGGGGACGGCAGCCCCAGCATTTT. This translates into CASSPGGRQPQHF.

The J gene is TRBJ2-1, the V gene TRBV15, with 11 bases lining up with TRBD2. V gave up 2 bases and J gave up 0 bases; unmatched junction bases: 3. CDR1 is LNHNV, CDR2 YYDKDF, per germline (reference sequence). There are 17 residues in the CDR3. As DNA, the CDR3 is TGTGCCACCAGCAGACTAGCGGGGGGACGCTCCTACAATGAGCAGTTCTTC. Its translation: CATSRLAGGRSYNEQFF. The full variable domain, in which reference TRBV15 and TRBJ2-1 provide the parts outside the CDR3, is DAMVIQNPRYQVTQFGKPVTLSCSQTLNHNVMYWYQQKSSQAPKLLFHYYDKDFNNEADTPDNFQSRRPNTSFCFLDIRSPGLGDTAMYLCATSRLAGGRSYNEQFFGPGTRLTVL.

This clonotype turned up a few times. The chain has TRBV7-2 and TRBJ2-3, with 12 bases matching TRBD2. The CDR3 runs to 15 residues. The V gene end was trimmed by 3 bases and the J gene end by 6 bases; junction bases not matched to a gene: 4. CDR1 is SGHTA and CDR2 is FQGNSA in the germline V gene. CDR3 sequence (DNA): TGTGCCAGCAGCTTTGGACTAGCGGGGTGGGATACGCAGTATTTT. This encodes CASSFGLAGWDTQYF. The entire variable domain, with the rest obtained from reference TRBV7-2 and TRBJ2-3, is as follows: GAGVSQSPSNKVTEKGKDVELRCDPISGHTALYWYRQSLGQGLEFLIYFQGNSAPDKSGLPSDRFSAERTGGSVSTLTIQRTQQEDSAVYLCASSFGLAGWDTQYFGPGTRLTVL.

In this sample, this clonotype turned up a few times. This chain connects TRBV6-5 to TRBJ2-3; maybe TRBD1 (5 bases). Germline CDR1 and CDR2: MNHEY and SVGAGI. CDR3 length: 14 residues. With 7 bases removed from V and 5 bases from J, the gap between germline ends came to 16 bases. The CDR3 DNA reads TGTGCCAGCATGGTAGGGGATGCCAGAGATACGCAGTATTTT. This encodes CASMVGDARDTQYF.

In this sample, this clonotype turned up a few times. This sequence joins TRBV7-2 and TRBJ2-7; D is ambiguous. Deletions cut 2 bases from V and 3 bases from J, with 17 bases between. The germline CDR1 and CDR2 sequences are SGHTA and FQGNSA. The CDR3 covers 16 residues. The CDR3 DNA follows: TGTGCCAGCAGCTTAAGCAGGCCCAATCTTTACTACGAGCAGTACTTC. Its translation: CASSLSRPNLYYEQYF.

The rearrangement uses TRBV4-1 and TRBJ1-1; D not certain. Per germline, CDR1 MGHRA and CDR2 YSYEKL. V lost 1 base and J lost 4, with 13 bases in between. This CDR3 spans 15 amino acids. The CDR3, as DNA: TGCGCCAGCAGCCAAGGCCCCTCTTTAGTCACTGAAGCTTTCTTT. It translates to CASSQGPSLVTEAFF.

This clonotype came up a few times. The rearrangement links TRBV5-1 to TRBJ2-5; 8 positions agree with TRBD2. Germline V gives CDR1 SGHRS, CDR2 YFSETQ. J lost 2 bases, V lost 2 bases, and 5 bases had no gene match. The CDR3 consists of 15 residues. CDR3 DNA: TGCGCCAGCAGCTTCCCGGGACTAGAGCAAGAGACCCAGTACTTC. Its protein product is CASSFPGLEQETQYF.

In its sample, this clonotype was seen a few times. DNA for the CDR3: TGTGCCAGCAGAACGACAGGGATGTACAATGAGCAGTTCTTC. Protein: CASRTTGMYNEQFF. The chain combines TRBV2 with TRBJ2-1; TRBD1 matches 7 bases. Unmatched junction bases numbered 6, after V lost 6 bases and J lost 4 bases. This CDR3 spans 14 amino acids. Germline V lookup: CDR1 SNHLY, CDR2 FYNNEI.

This clonotype came up a few times. V usage is TRBV12-3 or TRBV12-4 and J usage is TRBJ2-5, with 8 positions matching TRBD2. The CDR3 contains 16 residues. Trimming at V came to 2 bases and at J to 4 bases, leaving 9 bases not matched to a gene. As DNA, the CDR3 is TGTGCCAGCAGTTTACGGGGCGGGGGGCCCTCAGAGACCCAGTACTTC. Protein sequence: CASSLRGGGPSETQYF.

There are a few counts of this clonotype. This sequence joins TRBV6-2 or TRBV6-3 and TRBJ2-5, with D perhaps TRBD1 or TRBD2 (5 bases each). This CDR3 is 15 amino acids long. Germline V CDR1 and CDR2: MNHEY, SVGEGT. Trimming took off 6 bases at V and 3 bases at J, with 17 bases between the two ends. The CDR3 DNA sequence: TGTGCCAGCAGAAACCCAGGGATGGGGGAAGAGACCCAGTACTTC. Translation gives CASRNPGMGEETQYF.

The chain uses TRBV29-1 and TRBJ2-5; D gene ambiguous. Trimming stripped 0 bases from V and 5 bases from J, with 16 bases between. This CDR3 spans 15 amino acids. The germline gives CDR1 SQVTM, CDR2 ANQGSEA. The CDR3 DNA is TGCAGCGTTGAAGACCCAACGCTAGAGATGGAGACCCAGTACTTC. Protein product: CSVEDPTLEMETQYF.

The chain recombines TRBV4-3 with TRBJ1-1; possibly TRBD1 for D (5 bases). In germline, CDR1 is LGHNA, CDR2 YSLEER. Deletions cut 0 bases from V and 1 base from J, with 15 bases between. This CDR3 has 17 amino acids. The CDR3 here is CASSQDQGWGTNTEAFF. CDR3 nucleotide sequence: TGCGCCAGCAGCCAAGATCAGGGTTGGGGGACGAACACTGAAGCTTTCTTT.

At least ten counts were recorded for this clonotype. The chain joins TRBV7-9 to TRBJ2-4, with D possibly being TRBD1 or TRBD2 (6 bases each). V lost 2 bases and J 5 bases, leaving 10 bases between the germline ends. The CDR3 spans 14 residues. The germline CDR1 and CDR2 sequences are SEHNR and FQNEAQ (reference sequence). CDR3 residues: CASSLRGPQNIQYF. CDR3 coding DNA: TGTGCCAGCAGCTTACGGGGGCCCCAAAACATTCAGTACTTC. The full variable domain, its missing parts supplied by reference TRBV7-9 and TRBJ2-4, is DTGVSQNPRHKITKRGQNVTFRCDPISEHNRLYWYRQTLGQGPEFLTYFQNEAQLEKSRLLSDRFSAERPKGSFSTLEIQRTEQGDSAMYLCASSLRGPQNIQYFGAGTRLSVL.

The chain has TRBV6-1 and TRBJ2-3, with 8 positions matching TRBD2. The CDR3 has 14 residues. With 8 bases clipped from V and 6 bases from J, the junction kept 10 bases outside the gene matches. Germline CDR1 MNHNS, CDR2 SASEGT. The CDR3 nucleotides are TGTGCCAGCGGCTCGGGACTAGGGTACGATACGCAGTATTTT. It specifies CASGSGLGYDTQYF.

Many counts were recorded for this clonotype. V and J are TRBV10-3 and TRBJ2-7, with 7 nucleotides matching TRBD1. The CDR3 totals 16 residues. Trimming removed 4 bases from V and 7 bases from J; junction bases left unmatched: 16. Germline-derived CDR1 and CDR2 are ENHRY and SYGVKD. The CDR3 loop is CAISAPDRTLRVEQYF. The CDR3 DNA sequence: TGTGCCATCAGTGCCCCGGACAGGACTCTACGAGTAGAGCAGTACTTC.

This chain connects TRBV5-6 to TRBJ2-1; D is possibly TRBD1 (6 bases). This CDR3 region has 15 residues. The germline gives CDR1 SGHDT, CDR2 YYEEEE. Trimming left V 5 bases short and J 1 base short, with 13 bases between. The CDR3 here is CASSHRDTSYNEQFF. In DNA form, the CDR3 reads TGTGCCAGCAGTCATCGGGACACATCCTACAATGAGCAGTTCTTC.

The rearrangement links TRBV5-1 to TRBJ1-1; D not certain. Trimming took 5 bases from V and 2 from J, leaving 10 bases between them. The CDR3 has 13 residues. Germline V lookup: CDR1 SGHRS, CDR2 YFSETQ. CDR3 nucleotides: TGCGCCAGCAGGAACAACGAAAACACTGAAGCTTTCTTT. Translated: CASRNNENTEAFF.

The chain carries TRBV7-9 and TRBJ2-3, with D hard to call. In germline, CDR1 is SEHNR, CDR2 FQNEAQ (reference sequence). V was shortened by 5 bases and J by 6 bases, with 6 bases between the two germline ends. This CDR3 has 11 amino acids. CDR3 sequence reads: CASSAMDTQYF. Here the CDR3 DNA reads TGTGCCAGCAGCGCGATGGATACGCAGTATTTT.